A single sample is the source of the 3 T cell receptor beta chains below, sequenced in a study of shared clonotypes between healthy human individuals. The method was immunoSEQ multiplex PCR; TCRdb's version includes in-frame clones alone and lacks a portion of them. The repertoire includes about 690,000 clones, roughly 88% of them detected once, and about 34% sits in the top ten. The sample consisted of memory CD8+ T cells from PBMCs. This sample's subset: CD45RO+ cells pooled with CCR7-negative TemRA cells. The receptor set was obtained from a man between 18 and 35 years old in good health. Some clones in this sample may be carry-over from other donors' samples.

V and J are TRBV6-5 and TRBJ2-5, with TRBD2 matching 7 bases. V gave up 2 bases and J gave up 5 bases; unmatched junction bases: 8. Germline V CDR1 and CDR2: MNHEY, SVGAGI. The CDR3 length is 15 residues. CDR3 sequence: CASSYRGGAVETQYF. The CDR3 nucleotides are TGTGCCAGCAGTTACAGGGGAGGGGCTGTGGAGACCCAGTACTTC.

CDR3 sequence: CASSHIGKVSSYNEQFF. The DNA for the CDR3 is TGTGCCAGCAGCCACATCGGGAAAGTGAGCTCCTACAATGAGCAGTTCTTC. V usage is TRBV9 and J usage is TRBJ2-1; TRBD2 is a possible D gene (5 bases). V shed 4 bases and J shed 0 bases, with 17 bases lying between them. Germline assignment: CDR1 SGDLS and CDR2 YYNGEE. The CDR3 sequence is 17 residues long.

The genes are TRBV7-2 and TRBJ2-5, with TRBD1 as a possible D gene (5 bases). Per germline, CDR1 SGHTA and CDR2 FQGNSA. The CDR3 has 13 residues. Trimming removed 5 bases at V and 4 bases at J, with 11 bases between. In nucleotides, the CDR3 is TGTGCCAGCAGCCCTGACAGTAGAGAGACCCAGTACTTC. Its translation is CASSPDSRETQYF. Together with reference TRBV7-2 and TRBJ2-5, the CDR3 gives the full variable domain: GAGVSQSPSNKVTEKGKDVELRCDPISGHTALYWYRQSLGQGLEFLIYFQGNSAPDKSGLPSDRFSAERTGGSVSTLTIQRTQQEDSAVYLCASSPDSRETQYFGPGTRLLVL.